Sequencing of this T cell receptor beta chain was carried out in a study of T cell responses to AZD1222 COVID-19 vaccine. Worth noting for this clone: No antigen is known for it.

Profiling relied on immunoSEQ multiplex PCR, and the TCRdb table lists in-frame clones only, not all of them. The table has more than 100,000 clones, approximately 90% seen once. Study conclusions and caveats: Unmutated variant regions are reportedly the target of nearly half of TCRs that are spike-specific. Most donors were white British, females outnumbered males, and clonal diversity was possibly underestimated. Increases in Spike-specific TCR breadth and depth were seen after two AZD1222 doses. Among AZD1222 vaccinees, only six were seropositive at baseline.

Per the germline V gene, CDR1 is SEHNR and CDR2 is FQNEAQ (reference sequence). The CDR3 covers 14 residues. V was clipped by 1 base and J by 4 bases; unmatched bases: 3. The sequence was obtained from an adult in good health. The input for sequencing was peripheral blood, taken on day 0 of AZD1222 vaccination. V gene TRBV7-9 combines with J gene TRBJ1-2, with 7 bases fitting TRBD1. CDR3 nucleotide sequence: TGTGCCAGCAGCTTAGAGGGGGCTACCTATGGCTACACCTTC. This sequence encodes CASSLEGATYGYTF.